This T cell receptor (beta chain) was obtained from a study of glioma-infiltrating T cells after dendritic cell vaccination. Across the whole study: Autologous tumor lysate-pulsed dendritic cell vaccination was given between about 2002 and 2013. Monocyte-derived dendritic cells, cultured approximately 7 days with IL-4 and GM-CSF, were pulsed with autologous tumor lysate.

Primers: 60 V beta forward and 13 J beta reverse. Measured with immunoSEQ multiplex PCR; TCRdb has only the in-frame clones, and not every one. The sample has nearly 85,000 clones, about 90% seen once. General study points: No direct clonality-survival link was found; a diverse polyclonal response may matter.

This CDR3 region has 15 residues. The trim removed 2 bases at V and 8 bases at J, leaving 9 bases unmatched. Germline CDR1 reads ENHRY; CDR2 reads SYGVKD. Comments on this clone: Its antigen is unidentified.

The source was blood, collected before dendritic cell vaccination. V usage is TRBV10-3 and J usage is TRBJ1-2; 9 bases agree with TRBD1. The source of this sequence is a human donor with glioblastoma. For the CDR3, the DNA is TGTGCCATCAGTGAGCTACAGGGGGCCGTGGAGGGCTACACCTTC. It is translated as CAISELQGAVEGYTF.